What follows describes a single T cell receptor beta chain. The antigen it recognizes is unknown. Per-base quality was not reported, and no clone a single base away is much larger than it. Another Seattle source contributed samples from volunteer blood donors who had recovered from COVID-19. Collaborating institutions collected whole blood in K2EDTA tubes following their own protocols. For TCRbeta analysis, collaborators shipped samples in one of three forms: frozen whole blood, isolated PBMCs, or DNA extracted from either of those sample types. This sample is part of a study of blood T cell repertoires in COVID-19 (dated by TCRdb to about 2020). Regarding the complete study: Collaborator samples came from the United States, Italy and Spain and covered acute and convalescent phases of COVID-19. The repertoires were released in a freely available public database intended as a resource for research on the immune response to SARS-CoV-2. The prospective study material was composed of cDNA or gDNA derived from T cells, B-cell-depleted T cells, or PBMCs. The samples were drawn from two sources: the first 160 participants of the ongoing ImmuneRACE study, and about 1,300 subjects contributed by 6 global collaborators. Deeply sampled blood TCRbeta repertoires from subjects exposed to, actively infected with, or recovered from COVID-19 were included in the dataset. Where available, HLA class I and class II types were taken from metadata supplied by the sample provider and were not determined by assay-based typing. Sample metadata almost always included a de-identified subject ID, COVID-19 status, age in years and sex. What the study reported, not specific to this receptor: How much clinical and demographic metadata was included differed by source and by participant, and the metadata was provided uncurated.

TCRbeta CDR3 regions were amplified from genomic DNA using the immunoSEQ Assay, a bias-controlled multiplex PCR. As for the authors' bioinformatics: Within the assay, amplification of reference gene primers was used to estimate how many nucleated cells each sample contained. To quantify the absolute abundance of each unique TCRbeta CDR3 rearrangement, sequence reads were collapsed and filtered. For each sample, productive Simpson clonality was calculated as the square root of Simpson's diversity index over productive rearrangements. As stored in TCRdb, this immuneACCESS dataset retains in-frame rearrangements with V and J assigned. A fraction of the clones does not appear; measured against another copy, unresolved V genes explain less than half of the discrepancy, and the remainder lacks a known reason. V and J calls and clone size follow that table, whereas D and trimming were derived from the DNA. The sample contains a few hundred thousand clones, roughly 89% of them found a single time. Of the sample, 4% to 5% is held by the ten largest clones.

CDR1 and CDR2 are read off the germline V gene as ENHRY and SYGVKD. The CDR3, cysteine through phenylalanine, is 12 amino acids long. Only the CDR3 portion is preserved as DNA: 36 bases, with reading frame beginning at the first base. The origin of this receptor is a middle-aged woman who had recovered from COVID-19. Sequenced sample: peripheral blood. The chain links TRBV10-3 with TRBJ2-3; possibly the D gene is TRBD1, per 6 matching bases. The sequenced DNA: TGTGCTTCGACAGGTAACACAGATACGCAGTATTTT. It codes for CASTGNTDTQYF.